One sample yielded the 25 T cell receptor beta chains listed below, sequenced in a study of blood T cell repertoires in COVID-19. Generated by immunoSEQ multiplex PCR, the TCRdb table keeps only in-frame clones and is missing some. This table holds 150,000 or so clones, roughly nine tenths found once. Sequencing used peripheral blood. The receptors shown here come from a man aged 18 to 29 with COVID-19, enrolled during active disease.

The CDR3 is CASSFAGAGEDHGYTF. The CDR3 DNA reads TGTGCCAGCAGTTTCGCGGGGGCAGGGGAGGATCATGGCTACACCTTC. The genes are TRBV28 and TRBJ1-2; D is possibly TRBD1 (6 bases). The CDR3 spans 16 residues. With 3 bases removed from V and 6 bases from J, the gap between germline ends came to 20 bases. Germline V gene lookup returns CDR1 MDHEN and CDR2 SYDVKM.

The genes are TRBV5-1 and TRBJ1-5; unclear D gene. Per germline, CDR1 SGHRS and CDR2 YFSETQ. This CDR3 is built from 17 residues. V lost 4 bases and J lost 0, with 17 bases in between. The CDR3 coding sequence is TGCGCCAGCAGCAGGAGGAGAGAGCCACATAGCAATCAGCCCCAGCATTTT. Translated: CASSRRREPHSNQPQHF.

The chain employs TRBV5-1 and TRBJ2-3; 10 bases agree with TRBD2. V was pared by 0 bases and J by 6 bases, with 7 bases of the junction left unmatched. The CDR3 is 16 residues long. Germline V CDR1 and CDR2: SGHRS, YFSETQ. CDR3 in DNA: TGCGCCAGCAGCTTGGGGCTAGCGGGAGTAGGGGATACGCAGTATTTT. Protein product: CASSLGLAGVGDTQYF.

This sequence joins TRBV9 and TRBJ2-6; possibly TRBD1 for D (5 bases). V was cut by 0 bases and J by 0 bases, with 13 bases left in between. CDR1 SGDLS and CDR2 YYNGEE come from the germline V gene. The CDR3 totals 18 residues. CDR3 residues: CASSVARQYGSGANVLTF. Here the CDR3 DNA reads TGTGCCAGCAGCGTAGCGAGACAGTACGGCTCTGGGGCCAACGTCCTGACTTTC.

This rearrangement joins TRBV5-6 to TRBJ2-7, with TRBD1 as a possible D gene (6 bases). This CDR3 has 14 residues. Germline V gene data show CDR1 as SGHDT and CDR2 as YYEEEE. V gave up 3 bases and J gave up 1 base, with 11 bases separating them. CDR3 coding DNA: TGTGCCAGCAGCTGGGGGCAGGTTTCCTACGAGCAGTACTTC. The encoded protein is CASSWGQVSYEQYF.

The rearrangement uses TRBV23-1 and TRBJ2-2, with 8 bases that match TRBD1. TRBV23-1 has ORF status, its function being uncertain. The V segment lost 8 bases and the J segment 16 bases; nucleotides outside the gene matches: 12. CDR3 length: 12 amino acids. The CDR3 coding sequence is TGCGCCAGCCCTCCCCAGGGGGCGGGTGGGTTTTTT. It translates to CASPPQGAGGFF.

The chain recombines TRBV11-2 with TRBJ2-5, with TRBD2 identical over 9 bases. Trimming cost V 2 bases and J 5 bases; bases outside gene matches: 6. The CDR3 has 15 residues. Looked up from germline, CDR1 is SGHAT and CDR2 is FQNNGV. CDR3 in amino acids: CASSLRTSDRETQYF. The CDR3 bases are TGTGCCAGCAGCTTAAGGACTAGCGATCGGGAGACCCAGTACTTC. The whole variable domain, filled in from reference TRBV11-2 and TRBJ2-5, reads EAGVAQSPRYKIIEKRQSVAFWCNPISGHATLYWYQQILGQGPKLLIQFQNNGVVDDSQLPKDRFSAERLKGVDSTLKIQPAKLEDSAVYLCASSLRTSDRETQYFGPGTRLLVL.

This chain connects TRBV5-5 to TRBJ1-2; D remains ambiguous. The CDR3 is 12 residues long. Between the trimmed V and J ends, which lost 6 bases and 8 bases, there was a span of 14 bases. Germline values: CDR1 SGHKS, CDR2 YYEKEE (reference sequence). This CDR3 reads CASTDLGRGYTF. The CDR3 nucleotides read TGTGCCAGCACCGACTTGGGGAGAGGCTACACCTTC.

The chain couples TRBV6-5 to TRBJ1-2, with 10 bases fitting TRBD1. Germline CDR1 is MNHEY and CDR2 is SVGAGI. The CDR3 extends over 15 amino acids. V gave up 2 bases and J gave up 6 bases; unmatched junction bases: 6. The CDR3 nucleotides are TGTGCCAGCAGTTACCCGACAGGGGGCCGGGATGGCTACACCTTC. Its protein product is CASSYPTGGRDGYTF.

This clone was picked up one time. The gene calls are TRBV30 and TRBJ2-7; maybe TRBD1 (7 bases). Germline V gives CDR1 GTSNPN, CDR2 SVGIG (reference sequence). CDR3 size: 14 residues. The V and J ends lost 2 bases and 5 bases respectively, with 16 bases between them. The CDR3 nucleotides read TGTGCCTGGAGTACCATACAGGGGAGGCACGAGCAGTACTTC. Encoded protein: CAWSTIQGRHEQYF. Full variable domain (rest looked up from reference TRBV30 and TRBJ2-7): SQTIHQWPATLVQPVGSPLSLECTVEGTSNPNLYWYRQAAGRGLQLLFYSVGIGQISSEVPQNLSASRPQDRQFILSSKKLLLSDSGFYLCAWSTIQGRHEQYFGPGTRLTVT.

The chain employs TRBV5-1 and TRBJ2-7; 10 bases match TRBD1. This CDR3 has 14 amino acids. Germline values: CDR1 SGHRS, CDR2 YFSETQ. Germline trimming cut 4 bases from V and 4 bases from J; bases unmatched to any gene: 5. The CDR3 DNA reads as TGCGCCAGCAGCGGTGGGACAGGGGCGTACGAGCAGTACTTC. Translated, it gives CASSGGTGAYEQYF.

For the CDR3, the DNA is TGTGCCAGCAGCTTAAGGTCCCCGGGACAGGGGGCCGGGGCAGATACGCAGTATTTT. As protein: CASSLRSPGQGAGADTQYF. The chain employs TRBV7-2 and TRBJ2-3; 12 positions agree with TRBD1. The CDR3 loop spans 19 amino acids. The V and J ends lost 2 bases and 4 bases, in that order; junction bases with no gene match: 13. Germline V gene lookup returns CDR1 SGHTA and CDR2 FQGNSA. Drawing the rest from reference TRBV7-2 and TRBJ2-3, the complete variable domain is GAGVSQSPSNKVTEKGKDVELRCDPISGHTALYWYRQSLGQGLEFLIYFQGNSAPDKSGLPSDRFSAERTGGSVSTLTIQRTQQEDSAVYLCASSLRSPGQGAGADTQYFGPGTRLTVL.

The chain joins TRBV6-6 to TRBJ1-5, with 9 nucleotides matching TRBD1. The J segment lost 5 bases and the V segment lost 4 bases, leaving 6 bases of the junction unmatched. The CDR3 has 15 amino acids. Per the germline V gene, CDR1 is MNHNY and CDR2 is SVGAGI (reference sequence). CDR3 region: CASSSGDRAHQPQHF. The CDR3 DNA sequence: TGTGCCAGCAGTTCTGGGGACAGGGCCCATCAGCCCCAGCATTTT.

The gene calls are TRBV3-1 (or the pseudogene TRBV3-2) and TRBJ2-7; the D gene is possibly TRBD1 (6 bases). Trimming shortened V by 1 base and J by 2 bases, and 12 bases separated the two germline ends. The germline gives CDR1 LGHDT, CDR2 YNNKEL (reference sequence). The CDR3 is 15 amino acids. The CDR3 is CASSQGGGYTYEQYF. In nucleotides, the CDR3 is TGTGCCAGCAGCCAAGGAGGGGGATATACCTACGAGCAGTACTTC.

V and J are TRBV7-2 and TRBJ1-4; D may be TRBD1 (6 bases). V lost 1 base and J 8 bases, leaving 8 bases between the germline ends. The CDR3 extends over 13 amino acids. Germline V gene data show CDR1 as SGHTA and CDR2 as FQGNSA. In DNA, the CDR3 is TGTGCCAGCAGCTTAGTGGGGACAGAAAAACTGTTTTTT. Translated, it gives CASSLVGTEKLFF. Based on the CDR3 plus reference TRBV7-2 and TRBJ1-4, the full variable domain is GAGVSQSPSNKVTEKGKDVELRCDPISGHTALYWYRQSLGQGLEFLIYFQGNSAPDKSGLPSDRFSAERTGGSVSTLTIQRTQQEDSAVYLCASSLVGTEKLFFGSGTQLSVL.

As DNA, the CDR3 is TGTGCCAGCAGCTTTAGGACTCTGAACACCGGGGAGCTGTTTTTT. It translates to CASSFRTLNTGELFF. The J gene is TRBJ2-2, the V gene TRBV7-9, with D perhaps matching TRBD2 (5 bases). The V end lost 3 bases, the J end lost 1 base, and 9 bases lay between the germline ends. The CDR3 length is 15 residues. Germline CDR1 SEHNR, CDR2 FQNEAQ (reference sequence).

A single count supports this clone. The CDR3 DNA reads TGTGCCAGCGGAGGGGTAATTAACTATGGCTACACCTTC. Translation gives CASGGVINYGYTF. This chain joins TRBV2 and TRBJ1-2; perhaps TRBD1 as D (5 bases). The CDR3 covers 13 residues. CDR1 and CDR2 from the germline V gene are SNHLY and FYNNEI. The V gene lost 8 bases and the J gene lost 1 base, with 11 bases spanning the gap.

This chain uses TRBV27 with TRBJ2-1; possibly TRBD2 for D (6 bases). Germline V CDR1 and CDR2: MNHEY, SMNVEV (reference sequence). V dropped 5 bases and J dropped 0 bases, with 17 bases sitting between them. This CDR3 region has 17 residues. CDR3 protein: CASSPSLAESSYNEQFF. CDR3 DNA sequence: TGTGCCAGCAGTCCTTCGTTAGCGGAGAGCTCCTACAATGAGCAGTTCTTC.

V and J are TRBV5-4 and TRBJ2-3; 7 positions match TRBD1. V shed 4 bases and J 2 bases; nucleotides not matched to a gene: 4. The length of the CDR3 is 14 residues. Germline V gives CDR1 SGHNT, CDR2 YYREEE (reference sequence). DNA of the CDR3: TGTGCCAGCAGCCGCGACAGGGACACAGATACGCAGTATTTT. This sequence encodes CASSRDRDTDTQYF. Full variable domain (remainder filled in from reference TRBV5-4 and TRBJ2-3): ETGVTQSPTHLIKTRGQQVTLRCSSQSGHNTVSWYQQALGQGPQFIFQYYREEENGRGNFPPRFSGLQFPNYSSELNVNALELDDSALYLCASSRDRDTDTQYFGPGTRLTVL.

This chain links TRBV7-7 with TRBJ2-3; possible D gene TRBD1, 6 bases. The CDR3 is made up of 14 amino acids. The ends were cut back, 1 base at V and 10 bases at J, with 15 bases in the middle. In germline, CDR1 is SSHAT, CDR2 FNYEAQ (reference sequence). The CDR3, as DNA: TGTGCCAGCAGCTTAGGGCAGGGGATGGTTCCGCAGTATTTT. Protein product: CASSLGQGMVPQYF.

The sample holds a few counts of this clone. This rearrangement joins TRBV7-9 to TRBJ2-1, with TRBD2 identical over 8 bases. Germline assignment: CDR1 SEHNR and CDR2 FQNEAQ (reference sequence). Trimming took 5 bases from V and 4 from J; bases not matched to a gene: 25. The CDR3 runs 21 residues. CDR3 bases: TGTGCCAGCAGCACTCTACTAGCGGAGTTTCCCACACCGGAGTTATACAATGAGCAGTTCTTC. This encodes CASSTLLAEFPTPELYNEQFF.

The chain uses TRBV7-9 and TRBJ2-3, with no clear D. This CDR3 has 15 amino acids. The germline V gene has CDR1 SEHNR and CDR2 FQNEAQ (reference sequence). The V and J ends lost 3 bases and 0 bases respectively, with 10 bases between them. CDR3 DNA: TGTGCCAGCAGCTTCGATACCACTAGCACAGATACGCAGTATTTT. Translation gives CASSFDTTSTDTQYF.

V gene TRBV13 combines with J gene TRBJ1-5; tentative D call: TRBD1 (6 bases). Germline assignment: CDR1 PRHDT and CDR2 FYEKMQ (reference sequence). The CDR3 has 16 amino acids. V was clipped by 0 bases and J by 0 bases, with 9 bases between them. The CDR3 DNA follows: TGTGCCAGCAGCTTAGGGGGGACACCTAGCAATCAGCCCCAGCATTTT. Residues: CASSLGGTPSNQPQHF.

The chain has TRBV4-1 and TRBJ1-1; D is possibly TRBD1 (5 bases). Germline V gene sequence: CDR1 MGHRA, CDR2 YSYEKL. The V end lost 3 bases, the J end lost 4 bases, and 27 bases lay between the germline ends. The length of the CDR3 is 19 residues. The CDR3: CASSQYFRVGAGVSTEAFF. In DNA, the CDR3 is TGCGCCAGCAGCCAGTATTTTAGGGTAGGGGCGGGGGTCAGCACTGAAGCTTTCTTT.

About this clone itself: Its ends do not fully match the called genes, so a read error is possible. The rearrangement uses TRBV6-2 or TRBV6-3 and TRBJ2-3, with D possibly TRBD2 on 6 matching bases. Germline-derived CDR1 and CDR2 are MNHEY and SVGEGT. The CDR3 spans 12 residues. The CDR3 reads CASSLEETSRSF. DNA of the CDR3: TGTGCCAGCAGTTTAGAAGAGACTAGTCGAAGTTTT.